This T cell receptor beta chain was sequenced during a study of CD8+CD57+ T cells in acquired aplastic anemia. Points on this clonotype: The antigen is undetermined.

Study results and caveats: The study found no significant CD8+ Simpson's diversity difference between patients and controls.

Researchers used genomic DNA as the template to profile TCR beta VDJ and CDR3. TCRdb processed the reads anew with MiXCR; each CDR3 protein has one entry. The sample lists around 430,000 distinct CDR3 sequences, under 40% seen once, with 0.82% in the top ten. Germline V gene sequence: CDR1 LGHNA, CDR2 YSLEER. V lost 3 bases, J lost 1 base, and 13 bases lay in between. The CDR3 sequence is 16 residues long. Patients sequenced had flow cytometry evidence of CD8+CD57+ cell expansion. V usage is TRBV4-3 and J usage is TRBJ2-4; a weak D match, TRBD2 (6 bases). The receptor comes from a human donor with aplastic anemia. The specimen sequenced was sorted CD4+, CD8+, or CD8+CD57+ T cells (not recorded which) from PBMCs. The DNA for the CDR3 is TGCGCCAGCAGCCAGCACCGGGACTTGGCCAAAAACATTCAGTACTTC. As protein: CASSQHRDLAKNIQYF.